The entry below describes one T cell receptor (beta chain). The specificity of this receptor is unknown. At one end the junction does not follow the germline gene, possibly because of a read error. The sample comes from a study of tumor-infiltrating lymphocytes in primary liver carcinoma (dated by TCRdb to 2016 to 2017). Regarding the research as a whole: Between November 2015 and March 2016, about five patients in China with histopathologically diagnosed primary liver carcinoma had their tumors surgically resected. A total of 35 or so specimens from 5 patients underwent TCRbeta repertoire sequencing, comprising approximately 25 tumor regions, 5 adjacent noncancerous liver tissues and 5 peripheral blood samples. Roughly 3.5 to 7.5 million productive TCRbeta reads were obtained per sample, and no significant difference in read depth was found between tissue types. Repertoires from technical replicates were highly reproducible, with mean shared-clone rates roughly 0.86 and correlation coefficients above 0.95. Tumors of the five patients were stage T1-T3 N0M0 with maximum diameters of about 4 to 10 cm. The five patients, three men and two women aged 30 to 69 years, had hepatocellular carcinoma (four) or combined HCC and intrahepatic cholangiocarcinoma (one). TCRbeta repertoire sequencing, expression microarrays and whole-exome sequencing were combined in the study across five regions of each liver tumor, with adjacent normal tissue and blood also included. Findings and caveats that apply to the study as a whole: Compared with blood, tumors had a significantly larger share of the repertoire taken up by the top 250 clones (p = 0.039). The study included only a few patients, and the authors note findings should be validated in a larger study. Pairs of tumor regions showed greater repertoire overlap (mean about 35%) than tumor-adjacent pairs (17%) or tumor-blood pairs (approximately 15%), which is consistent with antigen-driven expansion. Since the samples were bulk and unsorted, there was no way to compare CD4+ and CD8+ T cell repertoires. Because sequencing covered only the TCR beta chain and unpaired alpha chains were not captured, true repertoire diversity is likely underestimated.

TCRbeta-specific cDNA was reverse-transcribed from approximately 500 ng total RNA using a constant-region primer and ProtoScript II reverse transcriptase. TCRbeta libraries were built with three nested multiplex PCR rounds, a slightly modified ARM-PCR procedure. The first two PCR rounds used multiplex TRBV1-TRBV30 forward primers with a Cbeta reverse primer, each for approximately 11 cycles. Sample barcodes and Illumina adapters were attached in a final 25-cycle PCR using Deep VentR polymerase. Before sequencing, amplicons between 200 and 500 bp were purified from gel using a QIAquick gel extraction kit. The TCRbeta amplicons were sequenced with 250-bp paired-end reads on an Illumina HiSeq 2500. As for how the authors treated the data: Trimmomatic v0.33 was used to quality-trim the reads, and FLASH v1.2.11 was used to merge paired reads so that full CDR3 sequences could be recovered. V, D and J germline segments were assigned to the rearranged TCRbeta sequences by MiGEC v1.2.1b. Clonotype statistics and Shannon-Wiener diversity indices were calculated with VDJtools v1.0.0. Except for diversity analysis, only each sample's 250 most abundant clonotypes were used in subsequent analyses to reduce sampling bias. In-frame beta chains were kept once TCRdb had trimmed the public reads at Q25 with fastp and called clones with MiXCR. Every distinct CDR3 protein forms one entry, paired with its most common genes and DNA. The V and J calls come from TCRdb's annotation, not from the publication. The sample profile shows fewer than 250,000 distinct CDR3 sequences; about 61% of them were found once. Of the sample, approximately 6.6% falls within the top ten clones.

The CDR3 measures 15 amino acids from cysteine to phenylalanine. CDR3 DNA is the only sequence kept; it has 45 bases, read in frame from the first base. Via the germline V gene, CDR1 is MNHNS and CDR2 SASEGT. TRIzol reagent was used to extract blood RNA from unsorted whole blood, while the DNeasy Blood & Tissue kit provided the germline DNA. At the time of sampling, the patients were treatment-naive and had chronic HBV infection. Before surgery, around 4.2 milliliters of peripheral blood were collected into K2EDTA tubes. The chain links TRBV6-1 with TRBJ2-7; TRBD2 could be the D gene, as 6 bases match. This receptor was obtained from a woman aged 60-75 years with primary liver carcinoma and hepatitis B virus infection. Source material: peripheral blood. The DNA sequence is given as TGTGCCAGCAATGAAGTGGCGGAGGGTTTTTACGAGCAGTACTTC. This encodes CASNEVAEGFYEQYF.